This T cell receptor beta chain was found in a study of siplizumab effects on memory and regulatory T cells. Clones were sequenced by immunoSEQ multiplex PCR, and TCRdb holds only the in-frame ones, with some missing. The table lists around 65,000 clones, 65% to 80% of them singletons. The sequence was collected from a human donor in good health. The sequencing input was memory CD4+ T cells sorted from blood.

CDR3 sequence reads: CASSLGGDSPSPGNTIYF. The CDR3 DNA sequence: TGCGCCAGCAGCCTGGGGGGGGACAGCCCTTCCCCTGGAAACACCATATATTTT. V and J are TRBV5-1 and TRBJ1-3, with 7 bases matching TRBD1. The CDR3 loop spans 18 amino acids. The V and J ends lost 4 bases and 2 bases, in that order; junction bases with no gene match: 15. Germline CDR1 reads SGHRS; CDR2 reads YFSETQ.